This T cell receptor beta chain originates from a study of CD8 T cells in Susac syndrome. It was negative isolation that provided the CD8+ and CD4+ T cells, whereas TEMRA cells were enriched by FACS. Roughly 0.45 to 1 ug RNA was reverse transcribed with random hexamers. An immunoSEQ multiplex PCR amplified TCR beta CDR3 over 54 Vbeta and 13 Jbeta. Each CDR3 protein is one row after TCRdb ran MiXCR on the immunoSEQ multiplex PCR reads. The data show tens of thousands of distinct CDR3 sequences, roughly 93% seen once. Per the germline V gene, CDR1 is SEHNR and CDR2 is FQNEAQ (reference sequence). Trimming took off 3 bases at V and 4 bases at J, with 3 bases between the two ends. The length of the CDR3 is 11 residues.

V gene TRBV7-9 combines with J gene TRBJ2-5; D is uncertain. This clonotype was obtained from a human donor in good health. The material sequenced was CD8+ T cells from PBMCs. The chain's CDR3 is CASSFIETQYF. The CDR3 DNA reads TGTGCCAGCAGCTTTATAGAGACCCAGTACTTC.